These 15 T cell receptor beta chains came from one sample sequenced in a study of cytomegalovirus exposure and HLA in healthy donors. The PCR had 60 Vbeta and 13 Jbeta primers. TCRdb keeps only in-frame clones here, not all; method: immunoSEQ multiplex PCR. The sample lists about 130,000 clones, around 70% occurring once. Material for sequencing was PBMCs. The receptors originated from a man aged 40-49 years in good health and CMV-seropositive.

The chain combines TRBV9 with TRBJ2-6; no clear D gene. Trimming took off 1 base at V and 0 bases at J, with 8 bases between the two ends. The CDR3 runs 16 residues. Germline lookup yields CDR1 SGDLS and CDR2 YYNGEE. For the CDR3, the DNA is TGTGCCAGCAGCGTAACGGTCGACTCTGGGGCCAACGTCCTGACTTTC. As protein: CASSVTVDSGANVLTF.

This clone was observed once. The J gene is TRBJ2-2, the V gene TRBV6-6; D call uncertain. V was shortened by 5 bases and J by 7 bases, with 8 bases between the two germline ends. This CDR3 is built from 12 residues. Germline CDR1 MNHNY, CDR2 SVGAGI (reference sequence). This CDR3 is CASSTLNGELFF. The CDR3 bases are TGTGCCAGCAGTACGCTAAACGGGGAGCTGTTTTTT.

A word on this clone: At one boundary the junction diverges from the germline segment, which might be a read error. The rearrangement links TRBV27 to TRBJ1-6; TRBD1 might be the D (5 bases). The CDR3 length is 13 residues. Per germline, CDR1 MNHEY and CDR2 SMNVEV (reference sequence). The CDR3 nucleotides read TGTGCCAGCAGTTTCAGGGAAGATTCACGCCTCCACTTT. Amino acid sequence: CASSFREDSRLHF.

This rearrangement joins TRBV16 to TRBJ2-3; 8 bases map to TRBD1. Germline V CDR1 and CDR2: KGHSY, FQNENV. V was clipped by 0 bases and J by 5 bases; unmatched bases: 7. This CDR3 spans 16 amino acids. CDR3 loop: CASSQSMTGALDTQYF. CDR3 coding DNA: TGTGCCAGCAGCCAATCGATGACAGGGGCCTTAGATACGCAGTATTTT.

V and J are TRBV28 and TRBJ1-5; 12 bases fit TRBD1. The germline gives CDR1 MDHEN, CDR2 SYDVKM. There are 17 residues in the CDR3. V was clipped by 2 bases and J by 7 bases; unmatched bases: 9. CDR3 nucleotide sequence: TGTGCCAGCAGTTTACAGGGGACAGGGGGCGTGGGGCAGCCCCAGCATTTT. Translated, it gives CASSLQGTGGVGQPQHF.

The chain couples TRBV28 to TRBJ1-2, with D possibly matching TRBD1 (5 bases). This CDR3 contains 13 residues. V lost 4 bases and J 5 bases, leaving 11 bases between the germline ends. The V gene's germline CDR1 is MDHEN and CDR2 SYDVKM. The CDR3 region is CASSSLDSYGYTF. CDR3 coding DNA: TGTGCCAGCAGTTCCCTTGACAGTTATGGCTACACCTTC.

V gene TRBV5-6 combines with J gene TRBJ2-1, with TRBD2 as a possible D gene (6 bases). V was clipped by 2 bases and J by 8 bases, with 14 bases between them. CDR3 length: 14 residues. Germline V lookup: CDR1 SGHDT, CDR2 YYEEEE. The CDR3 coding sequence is TGTGCCAGCAGCTTTCCGGGACTGCTGGATGAGCAGTTCTTC. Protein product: CASSFPGLLDEQFF.

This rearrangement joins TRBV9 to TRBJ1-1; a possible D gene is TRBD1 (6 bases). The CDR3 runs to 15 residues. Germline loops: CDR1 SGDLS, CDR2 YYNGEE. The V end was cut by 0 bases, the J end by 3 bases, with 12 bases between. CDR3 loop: CASSVVSTGDTEAFF. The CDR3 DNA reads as TGTGCCAGCAGCGTAGTTTCGACAGGAGACACTGAAGCTTTCTTT.

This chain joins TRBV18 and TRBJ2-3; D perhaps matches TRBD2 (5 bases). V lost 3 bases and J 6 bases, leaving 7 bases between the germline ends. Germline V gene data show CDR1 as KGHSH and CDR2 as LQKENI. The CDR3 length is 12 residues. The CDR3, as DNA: TGTGCCAGCTCACCGTCGGGGGATACGCAGTATTTT. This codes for CASSPSGDTQYF.

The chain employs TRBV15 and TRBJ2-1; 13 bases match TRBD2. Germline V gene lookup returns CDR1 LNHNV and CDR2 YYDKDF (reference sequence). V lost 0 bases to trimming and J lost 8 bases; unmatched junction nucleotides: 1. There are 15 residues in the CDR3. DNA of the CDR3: TGTGCCACCAGCAGAGATGGACTAGCGGGAGATGAGCAGTTCTTC. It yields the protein CATSRDGLAGDEQFF.

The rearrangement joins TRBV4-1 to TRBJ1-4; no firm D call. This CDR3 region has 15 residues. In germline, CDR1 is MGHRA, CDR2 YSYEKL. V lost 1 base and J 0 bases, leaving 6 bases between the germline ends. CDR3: CASSQGTATNEKLFF. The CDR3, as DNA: TGCGCCAGCAGCCAAGGAACAGCAACTAATGAAAAACTGTTTTTT.

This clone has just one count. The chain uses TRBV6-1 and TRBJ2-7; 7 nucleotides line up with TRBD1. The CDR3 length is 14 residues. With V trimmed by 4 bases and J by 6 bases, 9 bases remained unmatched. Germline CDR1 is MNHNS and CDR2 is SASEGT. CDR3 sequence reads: CASSAGTEGSEQYF. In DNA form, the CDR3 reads TGTGCCAGCAGTGCCGGGACAGAGGGCTCCGAGCAGTACTTC.

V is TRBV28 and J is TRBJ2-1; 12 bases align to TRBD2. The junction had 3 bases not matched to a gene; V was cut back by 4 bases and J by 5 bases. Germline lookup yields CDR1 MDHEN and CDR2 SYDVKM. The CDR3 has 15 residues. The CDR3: CASSSRTSGNNEQFF. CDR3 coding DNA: TGTGCCAGCAGTTCTCGGACTAGCGGGAACAATGAGCAGTTCTTC.

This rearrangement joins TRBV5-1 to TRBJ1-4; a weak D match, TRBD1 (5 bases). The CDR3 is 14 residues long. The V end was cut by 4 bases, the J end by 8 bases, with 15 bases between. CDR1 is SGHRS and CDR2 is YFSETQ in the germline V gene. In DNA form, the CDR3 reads TGCGCCAGCAGCCAAAGGGCAGGGCGCGAAAAACTGTTTTTT. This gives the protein CASSQRAGREKLFF.

The CDR3: CASSLSGYTGELFF. In DNA form, the CDR3 reads TGTGCCAGCAGCTTAAGCGGGTACACCGGGGAGCTGTTTTTT. The rearrangement joins TRBV7-9 to TRBJ2-2; D is perhaps TRBD2 (6 bases). V lost 2 bases, J lost 3 bases, and 7 bases lay in between. This CDR3 spans 14 amino acids. Germline V gene sequence: CDR1 SEHNR, CDR2 FQNEAQ (reference sequence).